What follows describes a single TCR beta chain. Different DNA sequences within this sample yield the same CDR3. Living in about 25 US areas, the participants were between roughly 18 and 89 years of age. This sample stems from a study of blood T cell repertoires in COVID-19. Overall study: The origin of the acute and convalescent COVID-19 samples was the United States, Italy and Spain. PBMCs, B-cell-depleted T cells, or T cells provided the cDNA or gDNA that made up the material.

In the authors' methods: Quantification of nucleated cells was approximated via reference gene primer amplification. Method: immunoSEQ multiplex PCR; TCRdb's copy keeps in-frame clones and lacks some. D and trimming come from the DNA, and the V and J calls and clone size come from that table. Of some 300,000 clones listed, roughly 89% are singletons. The CDR3 has 14 residues. Trimming at V came to 4 bases and at J to 6 bases, leaving 5 bases not matched to a gene. Germline V gene lookup returns CDR1 MNHEY and CDR2 SMNVEV (reference sequence). This chain links TRBV27 with TRBJ2-1, with 8 bases fitting TRBD2. The TCR comes from a woman aged 18-30 years with acute COVID-19. Source material: PBMCs or T cells enriched from blood (not recorded which). This CDR3 reads CASSSLAGRNEQFF. CDR3 bases: TGTGCCAGCAGTTCTTTAGCGGGGCGCAATGAGCAGTTCTTC.